This T cell receptor beta chain was recovered during a study of cytomegalovirus exposure and HLA in healthy donors. General study points: Cytomegalovirus-associated TCR beta chains were listed, numbering around 150.

V lost 3 bases to trimming and J lost 1 base; unmatched junction nucleotides: 2. CDR3 size: 14 residues. Per the germline V gene, CDR1 is SQVTM and CDR2 is ANQGSEA. The PCR used 60 Vbeta and 13 Jbeta primers. The table came from immunoSEQ multiplex PCR; TCRdb's copy has only in-frame clones and leaves some out. The table records fewer than 80,000 clones, over 60% of them present only once. Comment on this clone: Its antigen is as yet unknown.

This receptor was obtained from a woman aged 25 to 39 in good health and CMV-seronegative. Material for sequencing was PBMCs. V usage is TRBV29-1 and J usage is TRBJ2-4; 8 bases are shared with TRBD2. Here the CDR3 reads CSVEREDAKNIQYF. CDR3 DNA sequence: TGCAGCGTTGAGCGGGAGGATGCCAAAAACATTCAGTACTTC.